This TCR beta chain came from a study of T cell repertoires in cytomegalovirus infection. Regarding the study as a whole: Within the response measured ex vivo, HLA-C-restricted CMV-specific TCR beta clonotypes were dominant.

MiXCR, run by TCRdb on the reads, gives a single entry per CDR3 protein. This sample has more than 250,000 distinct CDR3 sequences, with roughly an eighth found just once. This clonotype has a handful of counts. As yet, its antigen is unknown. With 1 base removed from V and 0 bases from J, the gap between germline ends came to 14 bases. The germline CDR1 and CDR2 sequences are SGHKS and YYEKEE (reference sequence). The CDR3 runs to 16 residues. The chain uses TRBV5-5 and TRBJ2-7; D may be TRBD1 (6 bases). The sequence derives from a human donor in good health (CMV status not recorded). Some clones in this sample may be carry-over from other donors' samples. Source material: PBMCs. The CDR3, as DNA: TGTGCCAGCAGCTTGATGGGAATAGGGGGCTCCTACGAGCAGTACTTC. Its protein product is CASSLMGIGGSYEQYF. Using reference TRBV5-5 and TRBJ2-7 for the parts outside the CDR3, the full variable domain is DAGVTQSPTHLIKTRGQQVTLRCSPISGHKSVSWYQQVLGQGPQFIFQYYEKEERGRGNFPDRFSARQFPNYSSELNVNALLLGDSALYLCASSLMGIGGSYEQYFGPGTRLTVT.